The 16 T cell receptor beta chains listed next were all sequenced from one sample in a study of OX40 agonist ivuxolimab in advanced cancers. Repertoires were generated with immunoSEQ multiplex PCR, while TCRdb's copy carries only in-frame clones and drops some. This table has more than 50,000 clones, around nine tenths appearing once. Sequences were derived from CD4+ or CD8+ T cells sorted from blood, sampled in a trial of the OX40 agonist ivuxolimab. The receptors shown here come from an adult with an advanced solid tumor such as melanoma, head and neck, liver or kidney cancer.

The chain couples TRBV7-8 to TRBJ2-7; TRBD2 is a possible D gene (6 bases). This CDR3 spans 14 amino acids. The V and J ends lost 5 bases and 1 base respectively, with 12 bases between them. Looked up from germline, CDR1 is SGHVS and CDR2 is FQNEAQ. The CDR3 DNA sequence: TGTGCCAGCAGCCCGTTTAGCGGATCCTACGAGCAGTACTTC. Its protein is CASSPFSGSYEQYF.

J is TRBJ2-1 and V is TRBV7-2; 9 bases line up with TRBD2. Germline V gene data show CDR1 as SGHTA and CDR2 as FQGNSA. The CDR3 runs 17 residues. Trimming at V came to 2 bases and at J to 6 bases, leaving 11 bases not matched to a gene. The CDR3 here is CASSLTSKRGASNEQFF. The CDR3 DNA reads TGTGCCAGCAGCTTAACGTCTAAGCGGGGGGCCAGCAATGAGCAGTTCTTC.

This clone appeared once. The chain employs TRBV4-1 and TRBJ2-1; D is undetermined. The CDR3 has 15 residues. Germline CDR1 MGHRA, CDR2 YSYEKL. V gave up 1 base and J gave up 0 bases, with 7 bases separating them. CDR3 bases: TGCGCCAGCAGCCAAGGAATCCTCTCCTACAATGAGCAGTTCTTC. This gives the protein CASSQGILSYNEQFF.

The chain joins TRBV7-6 to TRBJ1-3; D not certain. V was shortened by 5 bases and J by 0 bases, with 8 bases between the two germline ends. The CDR3 has 14 amino acids. Per the germline V gene, CDR1 is SGHVS and CDR2 is FNYEAQ. The CDR3 sequence: CASSPAYSGNTIYF. DNA for the CDR3: TGTGCCAGCAGCCCAGCGTACTCTGGAAACACCATATATTTT. The full variable domain, with the rest looked up from reference TRBV7-6 and TRBJ1-3, is GAGVSQSPRYKVTKRGQDVALRCDPISGHVSLYWYRQALGQGPEFLTYFNYEAQQDKSGLPNDRFSAERPEGSISTLTIQRTEQRDSAMYRCASSPAYSGNTIYFGEGSWLTVV.

The chain couples TRBV7-3 to TRBJ2-3, with 8 bases that match TRBD2. Germline lookup yields CDR1 SGHTA and CDR2 FQGTGA. The V gene end was trimmed by 0 bases and the J gene end by 2 bases; junction bases not matched to a gene: 4. CDR3 length equals 16 residues. CDR3 residues: CASSLTGTRTTDTQYF. CDR3 nucleotides: TGTGCCAGCAGCTTAACTGGGACTAGGACCACAGATACGCAGTATTTT.

CDR3 in amino acids: CASRKRGQETQYF. CDR3 bases: TGTGCCAGTAGGAAGAGGGGACAAGAGACCCAGTACTTC. The chain recombines TRBV19 with TRBJ2-5; TRBD1 or TRBD2 may be the D gene (5 bases each). This CDR3 has 13 amino acids. V gave up 6 bases and J gave up 2 bases, with 10 bases separating them. Germline V lookup: CDR1 LNHDA, CDR2 SQIVND (reference sequence). Full variable domain (remainder filled in from reference TRBV19 and TRBJ2-5): DGGITQSPKYLFRKEGQNVTLSCEQNLNHDAMYWYRQDPGQGLRLIYYSQIVNDFQKGDIAEGYSVSREKKESFPLTVTSAQKNPTAFYLCASRKRGQETQYFGPGTRLLVL.

This chain links TRBV23-1 with TRBJ1-4, with D tentatively TRBD1 (5 bases). TRBV23-1 is an ORF for which the function is uncertain. Trimming removed 2 bases at V and 3 bases at J, with 13 bases between. The CDR3 is made up of 16 amino acids. This chain's CDR3 is CASSQNEGCANEKLFF. In DNA form, the CDR3 reads TGCGCCAGCAGTCAAAACGAGGGGTGCGCTAATGAAAAACTGTTTTTT.

The chain couples TRBV15 to TRBJ2-2; 11 bases agree with TRBD1. From germline, CDR1 is LNHNV and CDR2 YYDKDF (reference sequence). Trimming removed 5 bases from V and 6 bases from J; junction bases left unmatched: 20. The CDR3 has 20 amino acids. As DNA, the CDR3 is TGTGCCACCAGCCCCTTGAGGACAGGGGGCATTGGGTCCTATGCCGGGGAGCTGTTTTTT. Its translation is CATSPLRTGGIGSYAGELFF.

The chain recombines TRBV5-1 with TRBJ1-1; tentative D call: TRBD1 (6 bases). Germline CDR1 and CDR2: SGHRS and YFSETQ. With 0 bases removed from V and 3 bases from J, the gap between germline ends came to 15 bases. The CDR3 is 16 residues long. The CDR3 loop is CASSLVAGAVYTEAFF. The CDR3 region has the DNA TGCGCCAGCAGCTTGGTGGCAGGGGCGGTGTACACTGAAGCTTTCTTT.

This chain's CDR3 is CASSPPGTGRGGELFF. The DNA of the CDR3 is TGTGCCAGCAGCCCTCCCGGGACTGGGCGAGGCGGGGAGCTGTTTTTT. V and J are TRBV7-2 and TRBJ2-2; D may be TRBD2 (6 bases). This CDR3 comprises 16 residues. The germline CDR1 and CDR2 sequences are SGHTA and FQGNSA. V lost 5 bases and J lost 7, with 20 bases in between.

This clone was detected only a few times. The rearrangement links TRBV5-4 to TRBJ1-2; no clear D gene. Germline CDR1 and CDR2: SGHNT and YYREEE (reference sequence). This CDR3 is built from 13 residues. V was trimmed by 1 base and J by 4 bases, leaving 8 bases between them. The CDR3 nucleotides are TGTGCCAGCAGCTTGTCGGCAGGCTATGGCTACACCTTC. Translated: CASSLSAGYGYTF.

The chain uses TRBV7-9 and TRBJ2-7; 8 positions match TRBD2. Trimming removed 8 bases from V and 7 bases from J; junction bases left unmatched: 10. The CDR3 runs 13 residues. CDR1 is SEHNR, CDR2 FQNEAQ, per germline (reference sequence). The CDR3, as DNA: TGTGCCAGCGGGCGGGGCCCGGGGGGGGAGCAGTACTTC. The encoded protein is CASGRGPGGEQYF.

The sample holds a few counts of this clone. The CDR3 DNA reads TGTGCCTACGCCCGGGGGTACGAGCAGTACTTC. This encodes CAYARGYEQYF. This sequence joins TRBV30 and TRBJ2-7, with D possibly TRBD2 on 6 matching bases. Germline V CDR1 and CDR2: GTSNPN, SVGIG (reference sequence). Trimming stripped 7 bases from V and 4 bases from J, with 11 bases between. The CDR3 spans 11 residues. Based on the CDR3 plus reference TRBV30 and TRBJ2-7, the full variable domain is SQTIHQWPATLVQPVGSPLSLECTVEGTSNPNLYWYRQAAGRGLQLLFYSVGIGQISSEVPQNLSASRPQDRQFILSSKKLLLSDSGFYLCAYARGYEQYFGPGTRLTVT.

The CDR3 DNA sequence: TGTGCCATCAGTCGAGCGGCGGGAGATACGCAGTATTTT. It yields the protein CAISRAAGDTQYF. The chain has TRBV10-3 and TRBJ2-3; maybe TRBD2 (5 bases). The CDR3 consists of 13 residues. Trimming removed 5 bases from V and 5 bases from J, with 11 bases in between. The germline V gene encodes CDR1 ENHRY and CDR2 SYGVKD.

This chain connects TRBV15 to TRBJ1-4, with a tentative D call TRBD1 (5 bases). V dropped 3 bases and J dropped 4 bases, with 12 bases sitting between them. Germline V gene data show CDR1 as LNHNV and CDR2 as YYDKDF (reference sequence). The CDR3 has 15 residues. The CDR3 loop is CATSRGTLSNEKLFF. CDR3 DNA sequence: TGTGCCACCAGCAGGGGGACGTTGAGTAATGAAAAACTGTTTTTT.

The V call is TRBV7-6, the J call TRBJ2-3; 7 positions agree with TRBD2. The CDR3 is 16 amino acids. Germline CDR1 and CDR2: SGHVS and FNYEAQ. With 2 bases clipped from V and 1 base from J, the junction kept 6 bases outside the gene matches. Here the CDR3 DNA reads TGTGCCAGCAGCTTACTCCAGCGGGGAGGCACAGATACGCAGTATTTT. Translated, it gives CASSLLQRGGTDTQYF.